This T cell receptor (beta chain) was sequenced during a study of cytomegalovirus exposure and HLA in healthy donors (dated by TCRdb to between 2016 and 2019). Context from the whole study: In an earlier analysis of 550 to 750 of the donors, 276 Gb of sequence data and approximately 120 million unique TCR beta sequences from roughly 200 million T cells were reported. An early release covering about 600 HLA-typed donors comprised 250 to 350 gigabases of sequencing data and tens of millions of unique TCR sequences. Of the roughly 400 genotyped donors, 81% were placed in the genetic ancestry cluster associated with self-reported Caucasian donors. The study was designed to test whether signatures of past pathogen exposure could be identified by cataloging public T cell receptors. The study used immunosequencing to profile the T cell repertoires of 670 or so subjects and linked those repertoires to cytomegalovirus serostatus. In addition to the first cohort of about 650 subjects, a separate validation cohort of approximately 130 different subjects was used. To predict cytomegalovirus infection status, the study combined high-throughput TCR immunosequencing, statistical association of individual TCRs with disease status, and machine learning. To study patterns of TCR occurrence, a later analysis re-analyzed previously published TCR beta repertoires from 666 donors and added high-resolution HLA genotyping. In the later analysis, no new phenotypic data were used to find candidate immune exposures; instead, reliance was placed on TCR beta sequences and their occurrence across donors. In an earlier analysis of 500 to 650 of the donors, high-throughput TCR beta sequencing was used to judge whether each TCR beta V gene segment behaved as functional or pseudogenic. Donor age, sex, ethnicity and CMV serostatus were collected together with the repertoire data. Genome-wide SNP genotypes for about 65% of the roughly 670 donors were used in a later genetic analysis, which treated that subset as a discovery cohort. Every repertoire in the discovery cohort had been generated on one and the same sequencing platform. HLA typing included class I and class II loci at four-digit resolution. The number of typed donors differed by locus: about 629-630 for A, B, C, DRB1 and DQB1; 500 to 550 for DQA1; some 590 for DPA1; and around 470 for DPB1. Four or five DR-DQ haplotypes were handled as single units for association and clustering because linkage in the cohort was strong. Across about 370 genotyped donors of the cohort, an average of about 220,000 unique TCR beta nucleotide sequences per donor were sequenced, and roughly 18% of those sequences were non-productive. What the research found in general, with its limitations: The earlier analysis of some 540 of the donors excluded 15 to 20 rarely observed V segments, including chromosome 9 orphons, because counts were too low. The authors suggested that the approach could potentially be generalized to other disease states and immunological phenotypes. Across donors, most TCR sequences were observed very rarely, whereas some public TCRs were present in many individuals. In a later analysis, most CMV-associated TCR beta chains were found to appear HLA-restricted, with HLA associations seemingly driven largely by CMV exposure. Some IMGT-functional V segments, including TRBV6-2 and TRBV6-3, could not be told apart with the 87-base-pair reads, so those segments were excluded. When HLA alleles, especially DR and DQ, strongly co-occurred, TCR associations were difficult to assign to individual alleles. A cluster of highly shared sequence variants was judged likely to be a technical artifact of the sequencing pipeline. In vitro tests confirmed that a few of the cytomegalovirus-associated TCR beta chains recognize cytomegalovirus antigens. Roughly uniform sequencing depth across donors was assumed in presence/absence analyses, although this assumption may not hold. A further reported finding was that TCR beta sequences accurately predicted the HLA-A and HLA-B alleles for most subjects in the first cohort. A later genetic analysis reported fewer N-insertions in productive TCRs among donors in an Asian-associated ancestry cluster than the roughly 700-donor mean. A total of about 180 TCR beta chains were listed by the study as associated with cytomegalovirus. A later analysis found that HLA-associated TCR beta chains were more clonally expanded and had lower generation probabilities than equally common non-associated chains. Specific HLA alleles were associated with more than 15,000 TCR beta sequences at a false discovery rate of 0.05 in a later analysis. In a later analysis, several top co-occurrence clusters were reported to appear linked to parvovirus B19, influenza, CMV and Epstein-Barr virus. A later analysis found that TCR association rates varied across HLA loci, with DRB1 alleles showing the most associated TCRs and HLA-C alleles the fewest. In an earlier analysis of 587 of the donors, most TCR beta V segments were observed in productive rearrangements about 87% or about 30% of the time, broadly matching IMGT annotations. The classifier was reported to diagnose cytomegalovirus status with high specificity and sensitivity in both the original and validation cohorts. HLA typing was unavailable for some donors at each locus, so association tests used only the typed subset. This cohort had only TCR beta chains sequenced, and the lack of alpha or paired-chain data limited which features could be detected. For the cohort, immune exposure information was limited to CMV serostatus. V-gene and J-gene trimming of TCR beta chains was associated with a missense DCLRE1C variant in a later genetic analysis, and the association was replicated in an independent cohort. Correlated functional status among segregating V segments might be attributable to linkage disequilibrium, but an unknown experimental factor could not be ruled out.

The cysteine opens and the phenylalanine closes a CDR3 of 16 amino acids. The entry retains the CDR3 DNA only, 48 bases that are in frame from base 1. V is trimmed back by 2 bases and J by 5 bases, and the junction contains 11 bases that no gene match accounts for. CDR1 is given as SGDLS and CDR2 as YYNGEE, both from the germline V gene. Library preparation was by the immunoSEQ multiplex PCR assay. For the multiplex PCR, a mixture combining 60 forward primers for TCR Vbeta segments and 13 reverse primers for TCR Jbeta segments was used. The CDR3 region of rearranged TCR beta genes was amplified from genomic DNA by a multiplex PCR assay. Amplified TCR beta libraries were sequenced as 87-base-pair reads on the Illumina HiSeq System. The original pipeline was this. A later analysis tallied some 79 million unique TCR beta chains across the 666 repertoires, and approximately 12 million of those chains were shared by two or more donors. A nearest-neighbor algorithm error-corrected the raw reads and collapsed the reads into unique sequences, merging closely related sequences to remove PCR and sequencing errors. V, D and J gene segments were assigned by aligning CDR3 sequences to IMGT reference sequences. For a sequence to be retained, a match of at least six nucleotides was required to both a V gene segment and a J gene segment. A rearrangement counted as productive if the CDR3 had no stop codons and remained in frame with V and J, and every other rearrangement counted as non-productive. CDR3 was defined by IMGT convention, running from the second conserved V-encoded cysteine to the conserved J-encoded phenylalanine. The earlier analysis of some 600 of the donors excluded sequences that lacked an unambiguous match to a single V gene segment. An earlier analysis of several hundred of the donors called V segments functional above 56.7% productive rearrangements and segregating when the between-donor standard deviation exceeded 5%. A statistical classification framework was built for diagnosing cytomegalovirus status from the catalog of TCR beta chain sequences. In a later analysis, TCR nucleotide sequences were compared against IMGT/GENE-DB human TR gene sequences so that V and J genes could be assigned. In a later analysis, CDR3 sequences and most-parsimonious VDJ recombination scenarios were assigned using the TCRdist pipeline. A later analysis defined each TCR beta chain by its CDR3 amino acid sequence plus V-gene family, and excluded reads lacking a unique V-gene family. In a later analysis, 500 to 650 highly shared, low-generation-probability nucleotide sequences were removed to address suspected cross-contamination and a sequencing artifact. In a later analysis, a clonal expansion index was calculated for each public chain from normalized within-repertoire ranks of inferred template counts. In a later analysis, generation probabilities were computed with a VDJ recombination model fitted to out-of-frame rearrangements, and the resulting probabilities were checked against IGoR. In a later analysis, hypergeometric tests were used to score TCR-TCR, TCR-HLA and TCR-CMV co-occurrence, with a repertoire-size bias correction applied to TCR pairs. To estimate false discovery rates, a later analysis permuted the HLA or CMV assignments 20 times. In a later analysis, co-occurring TCRs were grouped using DBSCAN, with TCRdist sequence similarity added in when clustering inside HLA-allele-positive subsets. Co-occurrence clustering excluded repertoires with fewer than 30,000 or more than 120,000 public chains, plus five with anomalous nucleotide sharing. TCRdb provides this immuneACCESS table in a form limited to in-frame rearrangements. Some clones are lacking; in checked studies, under half of them reflect an unresolved V gene, and why the rest are absent is not known. The D gene and trimming were derived from the DNA, and the V and J assignments and clone size from that table. The sample has some 250,000 clones on record, 82% of them singletons. The top ten hold around 5.7% of the sample.

With respect to this clone: Its recognized antigen is unknown. No quality values exist for individual bases; no much larger clone is one base distant.

The cohort consisted of approximately 670 healthy bone marrow donors. At the time of sampling, every cohort member was nominally healthy, though immune exposures that went unrecorded were likely present. The donor was CMV seropositive and was included in the group of some 290 seropositive cohort members. Every donor gave a peripheral blood sample, and the peripheral blood mononuclear cells from that sample were used for TCR beta sequencing. The Qiagen DNeasy Blood Extraction Kit was used to extract genomic DNA from the blood cell samples. The clonotype was recovered from a woman aged 35 to 49 in good health and CMV-seropositive. The sequenced sample consisted of PBMCs. The rearrangement combines TRBV9 with TRBJ2-7; TRBD1 matches 9 bases in the middle. The DNA sequence is given as TGTGCCAGCAGCGTTACCGGGACAGGGTCCGGGGACGAGCAGTACTTC. This codes for CASSVTGTGSGDEQYF.